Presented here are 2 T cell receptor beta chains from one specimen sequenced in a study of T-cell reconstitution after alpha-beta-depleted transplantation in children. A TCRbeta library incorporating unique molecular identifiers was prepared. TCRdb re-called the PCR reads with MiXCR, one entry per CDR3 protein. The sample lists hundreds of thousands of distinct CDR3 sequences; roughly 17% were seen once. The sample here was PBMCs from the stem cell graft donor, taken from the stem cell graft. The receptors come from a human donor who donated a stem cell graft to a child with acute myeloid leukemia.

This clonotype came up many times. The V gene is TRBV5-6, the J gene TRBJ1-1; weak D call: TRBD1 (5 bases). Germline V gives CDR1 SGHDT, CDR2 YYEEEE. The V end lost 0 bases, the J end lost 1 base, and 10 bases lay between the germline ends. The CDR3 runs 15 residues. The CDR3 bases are TGTGCCAGCAGCTTGGGGGGACCGTCGAACACTGAAGCTTTCTTT. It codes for CASSLGGPSNTEAFF.

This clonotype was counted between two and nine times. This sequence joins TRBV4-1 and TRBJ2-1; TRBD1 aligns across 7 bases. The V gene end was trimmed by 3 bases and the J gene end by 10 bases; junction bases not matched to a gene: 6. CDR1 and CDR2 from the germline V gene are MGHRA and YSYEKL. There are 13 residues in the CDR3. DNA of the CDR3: TGCGCCAGCAGCCATCCCAGGGGGTTGGAGCAGTTCTTC. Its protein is CASSHPRGLEQFF.